In its sample, the clone carrying this T cell receptor (beta chain) was seen a few times. The antigen is unknown. The PCR was carried out with 60 Vbeta primers and 13 Jbeta primers. The assay was immunoSEQ multiplex PCR, and TCRdb's table has in-frame clones only and misses some. Here the sample spans about 100,000 clones, roughly three quarters being singletons. This record comes from a study of cytomegalovirus exposure and HLA in healthy donors. Looking at the study overall: In an early release, HLA-typed donors contributed some 80 million unique TCR sequences.

Regarding donors, all were healthy bone marrow donors. Whole-study findings and limits: Upon later analysis, TCR association rates were observed to vary by HLA locus, being highest for DRB1 and lowest for HLA-C.

This clonotype originated in a woman aged 55-75 years in good health and CMV-seronegative. The sequencing input was PBMCs.

The CDR3 here is CASRRLNTEAFF. CDR3 bases: TGTGCCAGCAGGAGGTTGAACACTGAAGCTTTCTTT. This chain joins TRBV6-5 and TRBJ1-1, with no clear D. The ends were cut back, 6 bases at V and 0 bases at J, with 5 bases in the middle. CDR3 length: 12 amino acids. CDR1 and CDR2 (germline): MNHEY, SVGAGI.